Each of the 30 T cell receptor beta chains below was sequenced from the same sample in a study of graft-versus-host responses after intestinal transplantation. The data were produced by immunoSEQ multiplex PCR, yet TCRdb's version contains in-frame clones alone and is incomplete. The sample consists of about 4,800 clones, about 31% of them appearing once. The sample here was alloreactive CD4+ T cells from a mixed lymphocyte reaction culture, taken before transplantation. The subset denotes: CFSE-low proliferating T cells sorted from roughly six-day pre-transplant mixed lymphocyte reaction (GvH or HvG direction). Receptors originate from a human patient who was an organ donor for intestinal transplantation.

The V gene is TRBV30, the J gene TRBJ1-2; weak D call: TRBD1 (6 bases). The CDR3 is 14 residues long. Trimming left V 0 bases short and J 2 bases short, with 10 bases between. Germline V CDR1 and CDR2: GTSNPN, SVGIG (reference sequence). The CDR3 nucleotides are TGTGCCTGGAGTGTAGCGGGACAAAACTATGGCTACACCTTC. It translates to CAWSVAGQNYGYTF. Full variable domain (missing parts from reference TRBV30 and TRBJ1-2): SQTIHQWPATLVQPVGSPLSLECTVEGTSNPNLYWYRQAAGRGLQLLFYSVGIGQISSEVPQNLSASRPQDRQFILSSKKLLLSDSGFYLCAWSVAGQNYGYTFGSGTRLTVV.

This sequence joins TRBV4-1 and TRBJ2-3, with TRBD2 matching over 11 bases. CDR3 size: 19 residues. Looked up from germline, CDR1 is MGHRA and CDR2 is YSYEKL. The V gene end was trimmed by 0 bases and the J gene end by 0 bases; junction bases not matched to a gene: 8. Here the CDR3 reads CASSQDTRLAGPSTDTQYF. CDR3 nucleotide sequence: TGCGCCAGCAGCCAAGATACTAGACTAGCGGGACCTAGCACAGATACGCAGTATTTT.

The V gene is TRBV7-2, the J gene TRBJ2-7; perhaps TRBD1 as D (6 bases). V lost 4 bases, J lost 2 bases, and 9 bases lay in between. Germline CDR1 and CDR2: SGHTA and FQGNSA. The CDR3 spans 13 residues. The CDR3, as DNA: TGTGCCAGCAGCTCAGGACAGCCCTACGAGCAGTACTTC. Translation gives CASSSGQPYEQYF.

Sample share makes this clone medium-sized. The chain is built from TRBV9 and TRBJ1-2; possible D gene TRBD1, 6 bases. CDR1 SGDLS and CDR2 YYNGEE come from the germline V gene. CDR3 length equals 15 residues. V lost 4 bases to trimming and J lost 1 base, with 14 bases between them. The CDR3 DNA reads TGTGCCAGCAGCTTGGGGACATTTCATAACTATGGCTACACCTTC. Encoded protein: CASSLGTFHNYGYTF. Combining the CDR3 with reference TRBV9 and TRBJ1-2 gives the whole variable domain DSGVTQTPKHLITATGQRVTLRCSPRSGDLSVYWYQQSLDQGLQFLIQYYNGEERAKGNILERFSAQQFPDLHSELNLSSLELGDSALYFCASSLGTFHNYGYTFGSGTRLTVV.

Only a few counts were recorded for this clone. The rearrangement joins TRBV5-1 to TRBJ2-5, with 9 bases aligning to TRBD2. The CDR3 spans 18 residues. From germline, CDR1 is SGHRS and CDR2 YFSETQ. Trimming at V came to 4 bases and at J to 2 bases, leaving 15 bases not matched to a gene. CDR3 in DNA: TGCGCCAGCAGCCTGTGGCAAAGGGGAGCGGGGGGACAAGAGACCCAGTACTTC. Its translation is CASSLWQRGAGGQETQYF.

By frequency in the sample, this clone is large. Here the CDR3 reads CASSPAINYGYTF. The DNA of the CDR3 is TGTGCCAGCTCACCTGCGATAAACTATGGCTACACCTTC. The genes are TRBV18 and TRBJ1-2, with D unclear. CDR1 and CDR2 from the germline V gene are KGHSH and LQKENI. This CDR3 comprises 13 residues. V lost 3 bases and J lost 2, with 7 bases in between.

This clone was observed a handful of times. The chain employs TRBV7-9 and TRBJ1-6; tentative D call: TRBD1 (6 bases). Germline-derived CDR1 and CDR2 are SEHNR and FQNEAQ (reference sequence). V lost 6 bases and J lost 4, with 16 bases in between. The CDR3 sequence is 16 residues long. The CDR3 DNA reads TGTGCCAGCAGGTCAGACTCGGGGGCGTATAATTCACCCCTCCACTTT. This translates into CASRSDSGAYNSPLHF.

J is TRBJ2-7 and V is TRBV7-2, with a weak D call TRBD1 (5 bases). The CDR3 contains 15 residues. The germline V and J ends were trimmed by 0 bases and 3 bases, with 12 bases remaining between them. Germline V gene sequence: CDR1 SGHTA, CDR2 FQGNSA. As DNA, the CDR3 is TGTGCCAGCAGCTTAGCACAGGTCTCCGTCTACGAGCAGTACTTC. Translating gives CASSLAQVSVYEQYF. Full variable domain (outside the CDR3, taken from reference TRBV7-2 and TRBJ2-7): GAGVSQSPSNKVTEKGKDVELRCDPISGHTALYWYRQSLGQGLEFLIYFQGNSAPDKSGLPSDRFSAERTGGSVSTLTIQRTQQEDSAVYLCASSLAQVSVYEQYFGPGTRLTVT.

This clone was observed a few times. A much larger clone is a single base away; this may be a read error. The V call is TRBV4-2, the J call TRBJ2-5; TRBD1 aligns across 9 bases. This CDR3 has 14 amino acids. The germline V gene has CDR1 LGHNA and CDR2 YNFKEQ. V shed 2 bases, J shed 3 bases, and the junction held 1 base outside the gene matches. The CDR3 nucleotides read TGTGCCAGCAGCCAACGGGACAGGGAAGAGACCCAGTACTTC. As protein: CASSQRDREETQYF.

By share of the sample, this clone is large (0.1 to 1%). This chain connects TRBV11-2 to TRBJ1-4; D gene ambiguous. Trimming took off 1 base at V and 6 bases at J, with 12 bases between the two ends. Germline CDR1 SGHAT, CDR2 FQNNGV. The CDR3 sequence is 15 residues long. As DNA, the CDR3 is TGTGCCAGCAGCTTAGTGAACCACCCAGATGAAAAACTGTTTTTT. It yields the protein CASSLVNHPDEKLFF.

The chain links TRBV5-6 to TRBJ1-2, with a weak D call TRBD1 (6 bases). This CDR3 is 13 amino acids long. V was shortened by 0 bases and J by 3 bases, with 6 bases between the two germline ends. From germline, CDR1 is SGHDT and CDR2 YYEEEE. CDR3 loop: CASSLDRDYGYTF. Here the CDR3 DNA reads TGTGCCAGCAGCTTGGACAGGGACTATGGCTACACCTTC.

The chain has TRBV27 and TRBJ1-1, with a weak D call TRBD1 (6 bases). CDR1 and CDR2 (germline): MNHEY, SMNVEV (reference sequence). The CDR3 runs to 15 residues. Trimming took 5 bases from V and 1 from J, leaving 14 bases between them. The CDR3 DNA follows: TGTGCCAGCAGTCCTCTACAGGGTAGGAACACTGAAGCTTTCTTT. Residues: CASSPLQGRNTEAFF.

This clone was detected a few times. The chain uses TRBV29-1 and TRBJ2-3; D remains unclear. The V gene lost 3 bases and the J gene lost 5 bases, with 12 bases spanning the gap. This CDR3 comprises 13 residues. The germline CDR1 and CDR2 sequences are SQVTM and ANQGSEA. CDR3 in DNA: TGCAGCGTTGATCGGGTAGTTGGAGATACGCAGTATTTT. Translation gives CSVDRVVGDTQYF.

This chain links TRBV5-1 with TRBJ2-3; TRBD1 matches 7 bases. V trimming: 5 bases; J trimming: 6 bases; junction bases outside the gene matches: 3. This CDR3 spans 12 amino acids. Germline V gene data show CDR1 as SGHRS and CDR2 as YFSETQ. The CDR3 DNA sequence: TGCGCCAGCAGGCCACAGGGGGATACGCAGTATTTT. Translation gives CASRPQGDTQYF.

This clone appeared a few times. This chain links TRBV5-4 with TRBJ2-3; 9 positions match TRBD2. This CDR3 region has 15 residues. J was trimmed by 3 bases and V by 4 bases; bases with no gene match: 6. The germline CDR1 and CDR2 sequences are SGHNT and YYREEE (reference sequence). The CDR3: CASSGERGVTDTQYF. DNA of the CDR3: TGTGCCAGCAGCGGAGAGCGGGGGGTTACAGATACGCAGTATTTT.

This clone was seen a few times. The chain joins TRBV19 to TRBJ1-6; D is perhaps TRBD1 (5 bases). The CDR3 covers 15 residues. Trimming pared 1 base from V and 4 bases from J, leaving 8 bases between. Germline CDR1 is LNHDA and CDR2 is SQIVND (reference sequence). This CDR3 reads CASSIAREYNSPLHF. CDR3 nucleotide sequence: TGTGCCAGTAGTATAGCCAGGGAATATAATTCACCCCTCCACTTT.

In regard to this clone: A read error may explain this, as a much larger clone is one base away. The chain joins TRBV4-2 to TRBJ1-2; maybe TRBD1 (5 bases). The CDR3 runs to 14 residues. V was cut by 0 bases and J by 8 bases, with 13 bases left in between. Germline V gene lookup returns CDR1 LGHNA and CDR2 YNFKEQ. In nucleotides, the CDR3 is TGTGCCAGCAGCCAAGATCGGCAGGGCCTGGGCTACACCTTC. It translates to CASSQDRQGLGYTF.

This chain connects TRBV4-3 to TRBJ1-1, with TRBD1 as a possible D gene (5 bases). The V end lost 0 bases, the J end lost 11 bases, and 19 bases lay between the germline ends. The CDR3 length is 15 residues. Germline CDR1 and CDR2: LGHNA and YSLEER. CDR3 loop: CASSQDIASYRRAFF. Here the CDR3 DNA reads TGCGCCAGCAGCCAAGATATTGCGTCTTACAGGCGGGCTTTCTTT.

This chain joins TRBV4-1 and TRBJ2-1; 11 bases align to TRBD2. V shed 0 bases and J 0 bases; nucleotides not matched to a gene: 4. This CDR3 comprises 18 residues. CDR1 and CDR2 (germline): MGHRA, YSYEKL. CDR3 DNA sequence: TGCGCCAGCAGCCAAGATCCTAGCGGGGGGAGCTCCTACAATGAGCAGTTCTTC. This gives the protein CASSQDPSGGSSYNEQFF.

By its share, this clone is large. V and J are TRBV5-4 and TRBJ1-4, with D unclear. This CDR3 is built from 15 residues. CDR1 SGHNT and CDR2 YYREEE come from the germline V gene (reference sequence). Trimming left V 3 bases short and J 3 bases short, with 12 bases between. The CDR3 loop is CASSSTSGANEKLFF. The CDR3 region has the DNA TGTGCCAGCAGCTCGACGAGCGGGGCTAATGAAAAACTGTTTTTT.

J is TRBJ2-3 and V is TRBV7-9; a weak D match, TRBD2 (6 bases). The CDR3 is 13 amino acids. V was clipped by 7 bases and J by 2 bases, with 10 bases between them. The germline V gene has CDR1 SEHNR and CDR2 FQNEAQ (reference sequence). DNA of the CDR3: TGTGCCAGCAAGGAGGGGTACACAGATACGCAGTATTTT. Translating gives CASKEGYTDTQYF.

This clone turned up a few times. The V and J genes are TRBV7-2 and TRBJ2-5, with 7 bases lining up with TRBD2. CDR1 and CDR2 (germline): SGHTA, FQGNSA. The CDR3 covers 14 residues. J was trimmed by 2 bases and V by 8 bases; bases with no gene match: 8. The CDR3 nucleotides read TGTGCCAGCTCTTGGGGGGGAGCTCAAGAGACCCAGTACTTC. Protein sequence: CASSWGGAQETQYF.

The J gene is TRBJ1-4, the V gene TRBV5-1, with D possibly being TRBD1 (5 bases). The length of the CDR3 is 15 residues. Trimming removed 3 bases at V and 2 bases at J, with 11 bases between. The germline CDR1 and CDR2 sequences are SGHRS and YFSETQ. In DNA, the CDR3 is TGCGCCAGCAGCTCGCAGGGAGGGACTAATGAAAAACTGTTTTTT. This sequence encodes CASSSQGGTNEKLFF. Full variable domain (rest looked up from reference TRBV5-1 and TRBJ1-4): KAGVTQTPRYLIKTRGQQVTLSCSPISGHRSVSWYQQTPGQGLQFLFEYFSETQRNKGNFPGRFSGRQFSNSRSEMNVSTLELGDSALYLCASSSQGGTNEKLFFGSGTQLSVL.

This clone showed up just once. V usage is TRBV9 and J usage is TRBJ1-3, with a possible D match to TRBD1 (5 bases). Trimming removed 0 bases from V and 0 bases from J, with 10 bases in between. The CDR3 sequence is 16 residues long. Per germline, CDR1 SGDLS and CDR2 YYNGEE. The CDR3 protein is CASSVGGHPSGNTIYF. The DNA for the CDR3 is TGTGCCAGCAGCGTAGGTGGACATCCCTCTGGAAACACCATATATTTT.

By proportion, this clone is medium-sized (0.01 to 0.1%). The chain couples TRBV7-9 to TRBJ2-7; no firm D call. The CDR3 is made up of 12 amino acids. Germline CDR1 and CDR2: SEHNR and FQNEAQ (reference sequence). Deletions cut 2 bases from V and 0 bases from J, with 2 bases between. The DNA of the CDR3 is TGTGCCAGCAGCTTACACTCCTACGAGCAGTACTTC. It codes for CASSLHSYEQYF.

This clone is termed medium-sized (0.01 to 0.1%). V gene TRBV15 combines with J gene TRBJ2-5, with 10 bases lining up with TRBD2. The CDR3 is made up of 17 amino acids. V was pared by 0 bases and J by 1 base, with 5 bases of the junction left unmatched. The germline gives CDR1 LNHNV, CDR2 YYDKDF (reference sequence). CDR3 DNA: TGTGCCACCAGCAGAGATCCCCTAGCGGGGGCCCAAGAGACCCAGTACTTC. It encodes CATSRDPLAGAQETQYF. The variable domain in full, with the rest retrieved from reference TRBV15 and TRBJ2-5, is DAMVIQNPRYQVTQFGKPVTLSCSQTLNHNVMYWYQQKSSQAPKLLFHYYDKDFNNEADTPDNFQSRRPNTSFCFLDIRSPGLGDTAMYLCATSRDPLAGAQETQYFGPGTRLLVL.

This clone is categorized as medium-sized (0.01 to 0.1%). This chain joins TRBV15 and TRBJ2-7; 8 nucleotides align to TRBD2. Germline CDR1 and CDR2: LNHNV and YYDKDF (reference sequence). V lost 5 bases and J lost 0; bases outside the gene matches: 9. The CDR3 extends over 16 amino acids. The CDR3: CATSELSGGLSYEQYF. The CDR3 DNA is TGTGCCACCAGCGAACTCAGCGGGGGTCTCTCCTACGAGCAGTACTTC.

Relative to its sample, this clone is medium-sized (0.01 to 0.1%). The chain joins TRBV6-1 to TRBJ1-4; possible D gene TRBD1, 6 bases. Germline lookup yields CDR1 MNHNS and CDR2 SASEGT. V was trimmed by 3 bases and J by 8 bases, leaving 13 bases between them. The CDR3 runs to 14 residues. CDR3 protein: CASSDRGGGEKLFF. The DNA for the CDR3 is TGTGCCAGCAGTGATCGGGGGGGCGGAGAAAAACTGTTTTTT.

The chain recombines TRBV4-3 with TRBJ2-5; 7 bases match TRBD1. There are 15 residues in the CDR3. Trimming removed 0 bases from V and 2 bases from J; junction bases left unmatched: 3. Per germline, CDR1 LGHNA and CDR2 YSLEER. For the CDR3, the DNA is TGCGCCAGCAGCCAAGAAGGCAGGGGGCAAGAGACCCAGTACTTC. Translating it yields CASSQEGRGQETQYF.

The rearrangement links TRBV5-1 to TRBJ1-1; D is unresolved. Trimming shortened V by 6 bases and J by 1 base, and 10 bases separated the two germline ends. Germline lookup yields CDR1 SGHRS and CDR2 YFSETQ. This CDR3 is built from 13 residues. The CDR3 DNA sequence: TGCGCCAGCACCCCGCGCTGGAACACTGAAGCTTTCTTT. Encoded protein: CASTPRWNTEAFF.